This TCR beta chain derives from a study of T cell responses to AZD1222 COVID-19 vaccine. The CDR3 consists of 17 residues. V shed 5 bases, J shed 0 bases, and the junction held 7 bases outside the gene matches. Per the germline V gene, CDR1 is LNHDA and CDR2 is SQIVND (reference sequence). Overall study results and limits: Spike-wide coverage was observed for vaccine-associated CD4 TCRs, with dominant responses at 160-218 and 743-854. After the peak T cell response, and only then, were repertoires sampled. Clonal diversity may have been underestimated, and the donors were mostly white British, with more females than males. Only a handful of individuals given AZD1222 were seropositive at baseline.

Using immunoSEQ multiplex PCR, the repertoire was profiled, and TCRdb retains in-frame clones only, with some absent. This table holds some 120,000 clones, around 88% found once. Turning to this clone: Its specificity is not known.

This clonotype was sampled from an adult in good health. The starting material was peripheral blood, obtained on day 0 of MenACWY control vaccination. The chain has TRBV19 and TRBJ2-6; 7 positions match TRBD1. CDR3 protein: CASSYGDSNSGANVLTF. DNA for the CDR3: TGTGCCAGTAGTTACGGGGACAGCAACTCTGGGGCCAACGTCCTGACTTTC.